This TCR beta chain was found in a study of monozygotic twins with inflammatory bowel disease. With the 5' RACE reads reprocessed, TCRdb shows one record per CDR3 protein and no DNA. The sample has 150,000 to 200,000 distinct CDR3 sequences; the top ten hold 2.5% to 3%. Donors each gave about 2.6 ml of blood. The V gene's germline CDR1 is SGHDN and CDR2 FVKESK. The CDR3 has 16 residues. The source of this sequence is a human donor with ulcerative colitis or Crohn's disease, or a healthy co-twin of an affected twin (not recorded which). Specimen: blood. J is TRBJ2-2 and V is TRBV14. The CDR3 protein is CASSQVRTANTGELFF.